This T cell receptor beta chain was retrieved from a study of cytomegalovirus exposure and HLA in healthy donors. Study in general: Genetic ancestry analysis placed about 84% of the 398 donors that were genotyped in the Caucasian-associated cluster.

Sampled while nominally healthy, donors likely had unrecorded immune exposures. In regard to this clone: Its specificity is unknown.

The ends were cut back, 8 bases at V and 8 bases at J, with 27 bases in the middle. This CDR3 is 16 amino acids long. Germline CDR1 reads MNHEY; CDR2 reads SMNVEV (reference sequence). Findings and limits, study-wide: Indistinguishable V segments such as TRBV6-2 and TRBV6-3 were excluded. Further analysis was carried out later, and it showed several of the most significant clusters appearing linked to common viral pathogens.

PCR involved 60 Vbeta and 13 Jbeta primers. Here immunoSEQ multiplex PCR was the method, and the copy in TCRdb shows in-frame clones only, minus some. The data show approximately 190,000 clones, approximately 84% seen once. The chain joins TRBV27 to TRBJ2-5, with TRBD1 as a possible D gene (6 bases). Sample: PBMCs. The receptor was isolated from a woman under 40 in good health and CMV-seropositive. The CDR3 DNA is TGTGCCAGCCAGGGGACCCCCACGGGCATGCCAAACACCCAGTACTTC. Its translation is CASQGTPTGMPNTQYF.